The text below deals with one T cell receptor (beta chain). This clone has only one observation. Its target antigen remains unknown. No much larger clonotype is one base removed from it; base qualities were not supplied. TCRbeta CDR3 regions were amplified from genomic DNA using the immunoSEQ Assay, a bias-controlled multiplex PCR. In the original analysis: Within the assay, amplification of reference gene primers was used to estimate how many nucleated cells each sample contained. Sequence reads were collapsed and filtered to measure the absolute abundance of every unique TCRbeta CDR3 rearrangement. For each sample, productive Simpson clonality was calculated as the square root of Simpson's diversity index over productive rearrangements. In TCRdb, the immuneACCESS table is reduced to in-frame sequences with V and J assigned. These tables do not hold every clone; where another copy was compared, an unresolved V gene accounts for under half, and the others remain unexplained. V, J and clone size are taken as reported in that table, and D and trimming were inferred from the DNA itself. The sample contains under 300,000 clones, around nine tenths of them found a single time. Of the sample, around 2% is held by the ten largest clones.

This sample was included in a study of blood T cell repertoires in COVID-19 (dated by TCRdb to the early 2020s). About the full investigation: The collaborator samples originated in the United States, Italy and Spain and spanned the acute and convalescent phases of COVID-19. The material from the prospective study consisted of cDNA or gDNA derived from T cells, B-cell-depleted T cells, or PBMCs. The dataset comprised deeply sampled blood TCRbeta repertoires from subjects exposed to, actively infected with, or recovered from COVID-19. The repertoires were made available in a free public database intended to serve as a resource for research on the immune response to SARS-CoV-2. Samples came from the ongoing ImmuneRACE study (first 160 participants) plus 1,254 subjects from 6 global collaborators. Nearly every sample came with metadata listing a de-identified subject ID, COVID-19 status, age in years and sex. Where available, HLA class I and class II types were taken from metadata supplied by the sample provider and were not determined by assay-based typing. What the study reported, not specific to this receptor: Clinical and demographic metadata were provided uncurated, with the amount varying by source and participant.

Taken from the germline V gene, the CDR1 and CDR2 loops are SNHLY and FYNNEI. The V and J ends are trimmed by 3 bases and 4 bases, leaving 10 bases between them. The CDR3 runs 14 residues from the cysteine to the phenylalanine. Left in the record is the CDR3 DNA by itself, 42 bases read in frame from the first base. Participants in the prospective study were enrolled through a virtual design, were aged about 18 to 89 years, and lived in 20 to 30 United States geographic areas. In the prospective study, cohorts were assigned on the basis of participant-reported clinical history obtained from a screening survey and a study questionnaire. Recovered participants in ImmuneRACE Cohort 3 were defined by two consecutive negative NP/OP PCR tests, clearance by a healthcare professional, or resolution of symptoms. Mobile phlebotomists in the prospective study collected whole blood, serum and a nasopharyngeal or oropharyngeal swab from every participant. Additional blood draws and questionnaires over an approximately 2-month period could optionally be provided by prospective study participants. Before DNA extraction, blood samples from the prospective study were shipped at room temperature or frozen.

Recombination linked TRBV2 to TRBJ1-5; no D gene can be assigned with confidence. What was sequenced was PBMCs or T cells enriched from blood (not recorded which). This TCR was sampled from a woman aged 18 to 35 who had recovered from COVID-19. The base sequence is TGTGCCAGCAGTGATGGGCACAGAAATCAGCCCCAGCATTTT. Its protein reads: CASSDGHRNQPQHF.